Described below is a single T cell receptor beta chain sequence and its context. The sample comes from a study of blood T cell repertoires in COVID-19. Looking at the study overall: Sources were T cells, B-cell-depleted T cells, or PBMCs; the material itself was cDNA or gDNA.

The CDR3 covers 13 residues. CDR1 and CDR2 from the germline V gene are MDHEN and SYDVKM. The J segment lost 5 bases and the V segment lost 4 bases, leaving 3 bases of the junction unmatched. The assay was immunoSEQ multiplex PCR, and TCRdb's table has in-frame clones only and misses some. The table records roughly 34,000 clones, 70% to 90% of them present only once. This chain connects TRBV28 to TRBJ1-2; 8 nucleotides match TRBD1. This receptor was obtained from a woman aged 70 to 79 with active COVID-19. Input material: peripheral blood. The CDR3 sequence is CASSSGQEYGYTF. DNA of the CDR3: TGTGCCAGCAGTTCGGGACAGGAGTATGGCTACACCTTC.